These T cell receptor beta chains were read from a single sample in a study of T cell repertoires in cytomegalovirus infection. Their specific antigens are unknown. From the reads, TCRdb called clonotypes with MiXCR, one entry per CDR3 protein. The data show approximately 76,000 distinct CDR3 sequences, approximately 39% seen once. Sequencing used CD8+ T cells from cultured PBMCs, obtained from culture after CMV antigen stimulation. Source of these receptors: a human donor in good health (CMV status not recorded). Some clones in this sample may be carry-over from other donors' samples. The CDR3 runs from the conserved cysteine through the conserved F or W. The D gene is left open where the match is weak. Clone size is given for some rows only: seen once, a few or many times, or a class if the clone is expanded.

v_call	j_call	d_call	clone_size	cdr3_aa	cdr3_nt
TRBV6-1	TRBJ2-1	TRBD2	many	CASSEEPGLAGATYNEQFF	TGTGCCAGCAGTGAAGAGCCGGGACTAGCGGGGGCCACATACAATGAGCAGTTCTTC
TRBV7-2	TRBJ2-7	TRBD1	many	CASSFRGQGPYEQYF	TGTGCCAGCAGCTTTAGAGGACAGGGACCCTACGAGCAGTACTTC
TRBV12-3/TRBV12-4	TRBJ2-2	NA	NA	CASSTPLMGGELFF	TGTGCCAGCAGTACGCCCCTTATGGGGGGGGAGCTGTTTTTT
TRBV11-2	TRBJ2-2	NA	NA	CASSPGTESNTGELFF	TGTGCCAGCAGTCCCGGGACGGAGAGTAACACCGGGGAGCTGTTTTTT
TRBV7-9	TRBJ2-5	TRBD2	NA	CASSSGSGLLQETQYF	TGTGCCAGCAGTAGCGGATCGGGACTACTACAAGAGACCCAGTACTTC
TRBV27	TRBJ1-6	TRBD1	NA	CASTPLGGTGHNSPLHF	TGTGCCAGCACCCCTCTGGGGGGGACAGGACATAATTCACCCCTCCACTTT
TRBV4-3	TRBJ2-7	NA	NA	CASSQEWAFYEQYF	TGCGCCAGCAGCCAAGAATGGGCCTTCTACGAGCAGTACTTC
TRBV12-3/TRBV12-4	TRBJ1-6	NA	once	CASSFLGSPLHF	TGTGCCAGCAGCTTTTTGGGGTCACCCCTCCACTTT
TRBV7-2	TRBJ2-1	NA	NA	CASSFVADPYNEQFF	TGTGCCAGCAGCTTCGTGGCAGACCCGTACAATGAGCAGTTCTTC
TRBV2	TRBJ2-7	NA	few	CASTEGPRAYEQYF	TGTGCCAGCACTGAGGGCCCACGGGCCTACGAGCAGTACTTC
TRBV28	TRBJ1-6	NA	NA	CASREQGRYNSPLHF	TGTGCCAGCAGGGAACAGGGTAGATATAATTCACCCCTCCACTTT
TRBV2	TRBJ2-5	NA	NA	CASSEPETQYF	TGTGCCAGCAGTGAACCGGAGACCCAGTACTTC
TRBV7-6	TRBJ2-5	NA	NA	CASSTARDGSQYF	TGTGCCAGCAGCACAGCCCGGGACGGGAGCCAGTACTTC
TRBV27	TRBJ1-5	NA	few	CASRDRSSNQPQHF	TGTGCCAGCAGGGACCGCAGTAGCAATCAGCCCCAGCATTTT
TRBV7-8	TRBJ1-6	NA	few	CASSPIAARVSSYNSPLHF	TGTGCCAGCAGCCCAATCGCCGCCAGGGTGAGCTCCTATAATTCACCCCTCCACTTT
TRBV4-1	TRBJ1-1	NA	NA	CASSQEGRVRTEAFF	TGCGCCAGCAGCCAAGAAGGGAGGGTTCGCACTGAAGCTTTCTTT
TRBV7-2	TRBJ1-2	TRBD1	few	CASSSTGGDGYTF	TGTGCCAGCAGCTCAACAGGGGGCGATGGCTACACCTTC
TRBV2	TRBJ2-5	NA	NA	CATTTLTNQETQYF	TGTGCCACCACAACCTTGACAAATCAAGAGACCCAGTACTTC
TRBV11-2	TRBJ2-5	NA	few	CANSLVPGVMETQYF	TGTGCCAACAGCTTAGTGCCAGGAGTGATGGAGACCCAGTACTTC
TRBV11-2	TRBJ2-1	NA	NA	CASSLAYEQFF	TGTGCCAGCAGCTTAGCCTATGAGCAGTTCTTC
TRBV7-8	TRBJ2-1	TRBD2	few	CASSLGRASGGAIHNEQFF	TGTGCCAGCAGCTTAGGTCGGGCTAGCGGGGGGGCTATCCACAATGAGCAGTTCTTC
TRBV29-1	TRBJ2-2	NA	NA	CSVEEGGANTGELFF	TGCAGCGTTGAAGAAGGGGGGGCCAACACCGGGGAGCTGTTTTTT
TRBV12-3/TRBV12-4	TRBJ1-2	TRBD1	few	CASSLGTGGANYGYTF	TGTGCCAGCAGTTTAGGAACAGGGGGTGCTAACTATGGCTACACCTTC
TRBV6-1	TRBJ2-5	TRBD1	NA	CASIKERQGVQETQYF	TGTGCCAGCATCAAAGAAAGACAGGGGGTCCAAGAGACCCAGTACTTC
TRBV20-1	TRBJ2-7	NA	NA	CSARVEATYEQYF	TGCAGTGCTAGAGTGGAAGCTACCTACGAGCAGTACTTC
TRBV12-3/TRBV12-4	TRBJ1-2	NA	NA	CANPGVGYTF	TGTGCCAATCCAGGGGTTGGCTACACCTTC
TRBV4-1	TRBJ2-1	NA	NA	CASSQDRQLDEQFF	TGCGCCAGCAGCCAAGACCGGCAATTGGATGAGCAGTTCTTC
TRBV20-1	TRBJ2-7	NA	NA	CSARDRGTFSYEQYF	TGCAGTGCTAGAGATAGGGGGACATTTTCCTACGAGCAGTACTTC
TRBV6-6	TRBJ2-5	NA	few	CASRRRDWQETQYF	TGTGCCAGCAGACGCCGGGACTGGCAAGAGACCCAGTACTTC
TRBV7-2	TRBJ1-2	NA	NA	CASSLGLGYTF	TGTGCCAGCAGCTTAGGGTTAGGCTACACCTTC
TRBV4-1	TRBJ2-1	TRBD2	NA	CASSPSGVYNEQFF	TGCGCCAGCAGTCCTAGCGGGGTCTACAATGAGCAGTTCTTC
TRBV20-1	TRBJ1-1	NA	NA	CSVWTMGDTEAFF	TGCAGTGTTTGGACAATGGGGGACACTGAAGCTTTCTTT
TRBV5-1	TRBJ2-3	NA	few	CASSSGLTADTQYF	TGCGCCAGCAGCTCGGGACTGACGGCCGATACGCAGTATTTT
TRBV5-4	TRBJ2-5	NA	few	CASSLVPTGQETQYF	TGTGCCAGCAGCTTGGTACCGACAGGACAAGAGACCCAGTACTTC
TRBV7-2	TRBJ2-1	TRBD2	NA	CASSLWSGTSDEQFF	TGTGCCAGCAGCTTATGGTCCGGGACTAGCGATGAGCAGTTCTTC
TRBV20-1	TRBJ2-7	NA	NA	CSARTGLAWSYEQYF	TGCAGTGCTAGAACGGGGCTTGCCTGGAGCTACGAGCAGTACTTC
TRBV6-5	TRBJ1-1	NA	few	CASSYEGVNTEAFF	TGTGCCAGCAGTTACGAGGGTGTGAACACTGAAGCTTTCTTT